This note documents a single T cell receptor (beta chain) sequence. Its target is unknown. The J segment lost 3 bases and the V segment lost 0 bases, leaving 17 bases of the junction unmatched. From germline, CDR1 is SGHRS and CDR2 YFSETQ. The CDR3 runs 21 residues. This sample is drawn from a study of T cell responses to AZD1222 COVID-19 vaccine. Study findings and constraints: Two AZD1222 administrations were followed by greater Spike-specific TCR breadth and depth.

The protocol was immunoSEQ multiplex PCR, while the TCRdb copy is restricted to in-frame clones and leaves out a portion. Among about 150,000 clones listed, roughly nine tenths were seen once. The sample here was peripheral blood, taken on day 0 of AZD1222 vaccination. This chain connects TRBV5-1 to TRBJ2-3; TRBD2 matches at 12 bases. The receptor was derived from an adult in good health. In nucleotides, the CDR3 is TGCGCCAGCAGCTTGGGGGACCTGGACGGGACTAGCGGGTTGGGAACAGATACGCAGTATTTT. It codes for CASSLGDLDGTSGLGTDTQYF.